The 4 T cell receptor beta chains below all came from one sample that was sequenced in a study of beta chain features in type 1 diabetes. Every bit of the isolated RNA underwent reverse transcription, so sequencing read expressed TCRB transcripts. Assay used: immunoSEQ multiplex PCR; TCRdb lists only in-frame clones, some missing. The data show 350,000 to 450,000 clones, approximately 13% seen once. Sequencing was carried out using naive CD4+ T cells from blood. Source of these receptors: a man aged 25 to 40 in good health.

J is TRBJ2-1 and V is TRBV7-6; D not resolved. CDR1 and CDR2 (germline): SGHVS, FNYEAQ. The CDR3 spans 11 residues. Trimming shortened V by 6 bases and J by 5 bases, and 5 bases separated the two germline ends. This CDR3 is CASSRNNEQFF. CDR3 sequence (DNA): TGTGCCAGCAGTAGAAACAATGAGCAGTTCTTC.

V is TRBV28 and J is TRBJ1-2; TRBD1 might be the D (6 bases). The CDR3 length is 13 residues. In germline, CDR1 is MDHEN, CDR2 SYDVKM. The V end lost 7 bases, the J end lost 11 bases, and 20 bases lay between the germline ends. Written as DNA, the CDR3 is TGTGCCAGCATCTCGGGGGCACGGTTGGGTTACACCTTC. This gives the protein CASISGARLGYTF.

This clone has just a few counts. The gene calls are TRBV30 and TRBJ2-2; D remains unclear. Germline V gene data show CDR1 as GTSNPN and CDR2 as SVGIG (reference sequence). V lost 2 bases to trimming and J lost 7 bases, with 5 bases between them. The CDR3 length is 11 residues. CDR3 amino acids: CAWSIGGELFF. The CDR3 DNA follows: TGTGCCTGGAGTATCGGCGGGGAGCTGTTTTTT.

The chain is built from TRBV7-3 and TRBJ2-5; D is possibly TRBD1 or TRBD2 (5 bases each). The V and J ends lost 5 bases and 8 bases respectively, with 18 bases between them. CDR1 and CDR2 from the germline V gene are SGHTA and FQGTGA. The CDR3 loop spans 14 amino acids. CDR3 amino acids: CASSQGTPEGTQYF. Here the CDR3 DNA reads TGTGCCAGCAGCCAAGGGACCCCCGAGGGTACCCAGTACTTC.